This T cell receptor (beta chain) came from a study of identical twins' blood T cells. TCRdb re-called the 5' RACE reads with MiXCR, one entry per CDR3 protein. The sample shows hundreds of thousands of distinct CDR3 sequences, 25% to 35% of them seen only once. This CDR3 has 18 amino acids. Looked up from germline, CDR1 is SGHAT and CDR2 is FQNNGV. In regard to this clonotype: Sequence at one end of the junction differs from germline and may be a read error.

The specimen sequenced was PBMCs. The chain has TRBV11-2 and TRBJ2-1, with unresolved D. This sequence was found in a woman aged 18 to 49 in good health. The CDR3 reads CASSLMYSSVSSYNEHFF. CDR3 DNA sequence: TGTGCCAGCAGCTTAATGTACTCGTCGGTTAGCTCCTACAATGAGCATTTCTTC.